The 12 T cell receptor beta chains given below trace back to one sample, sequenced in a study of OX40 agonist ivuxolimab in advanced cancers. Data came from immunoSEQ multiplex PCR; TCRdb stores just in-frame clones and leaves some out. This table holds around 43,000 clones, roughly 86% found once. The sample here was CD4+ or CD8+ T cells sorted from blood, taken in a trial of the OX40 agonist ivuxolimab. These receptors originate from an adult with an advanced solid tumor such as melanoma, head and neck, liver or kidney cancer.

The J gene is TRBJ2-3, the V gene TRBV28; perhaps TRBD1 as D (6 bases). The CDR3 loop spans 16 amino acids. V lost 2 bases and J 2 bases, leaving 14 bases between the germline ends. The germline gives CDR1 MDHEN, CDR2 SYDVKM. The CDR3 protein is CASSLRDTVFTDTQYF. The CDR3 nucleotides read TGTGCCAGCAGTTTACGGGACACGGTATTCACAGATACGCAGTATTTT.

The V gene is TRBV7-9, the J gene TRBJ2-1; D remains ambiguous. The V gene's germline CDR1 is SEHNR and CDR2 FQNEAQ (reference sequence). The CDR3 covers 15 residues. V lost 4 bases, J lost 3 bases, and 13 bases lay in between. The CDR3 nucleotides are TGTGCCAGCAGCTCTGTCACGGCTAACTACAATGAGCAGTTCTTC. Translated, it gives CASSSVTANYNEQFF.

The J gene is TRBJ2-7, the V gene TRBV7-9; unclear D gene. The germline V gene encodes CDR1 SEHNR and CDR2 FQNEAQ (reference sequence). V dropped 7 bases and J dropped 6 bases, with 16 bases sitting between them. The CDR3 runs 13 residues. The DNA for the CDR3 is TGTGCCAGCACCCCTCCCGGTCTCTTCGAGCAGTACTTC. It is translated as CASTPPGLFEQYF.

The CDR3 protein is CASSQVFQSSYNSPLHF. In nucleotides, the CDR3 is TGCGCCAGCAGCCAAGTCTTCCAGAGCTCCTATAATTCACCCCTCCACTTT. The chain combines TRBV4-3 with TRBJ1-6; D is undetermined. This CDR3 comprises 17 residues. The germline V gene has CDR1 LGHNA and CDR2 YSLEER. With 1 base removed from V and 0 bases from J, the gap between germline ends came to 10 bases.

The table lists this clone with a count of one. The CDR3 sequence: CASSSGLKGVGYGYTF. DNA for the CDR3: TGTGCCAGCAGCTCGGGGTTAAAGGGGGTTGGCTATGGCTACACCTTC. The chain recombines TRBV5-5 with TRBJ1-2, with D tentatively TRBD1 (6 bases). The germline CDR1 and CDR2 sequences are SGHKS and YYEKEE (reference sequence). This CDR3 contains 16 residues. Between the trimmed V and J ends, which lost 3 bases and 4 bases, there was a span of 19 bases.

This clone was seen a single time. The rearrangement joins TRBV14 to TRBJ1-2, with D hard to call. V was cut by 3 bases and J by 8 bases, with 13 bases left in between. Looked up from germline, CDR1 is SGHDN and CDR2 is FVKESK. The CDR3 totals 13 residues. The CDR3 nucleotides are TGTGCCAGCAGCCATTTGACAAGCTGGGGCTACACCTTC. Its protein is CASSHLTSWGYTF.

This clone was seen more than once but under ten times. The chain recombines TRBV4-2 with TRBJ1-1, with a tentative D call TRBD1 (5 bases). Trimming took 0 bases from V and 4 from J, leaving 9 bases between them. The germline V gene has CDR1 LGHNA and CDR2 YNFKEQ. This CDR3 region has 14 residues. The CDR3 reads CASSQEMGGTEAFF. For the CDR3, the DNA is TGTGCCAGCAGCCAAGAGATGGGGGGCACTGAAGCTTTCTTT.

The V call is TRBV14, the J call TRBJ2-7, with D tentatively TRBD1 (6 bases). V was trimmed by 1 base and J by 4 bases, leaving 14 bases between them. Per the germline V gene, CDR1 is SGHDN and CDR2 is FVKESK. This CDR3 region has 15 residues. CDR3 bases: TGTGCCAGCAGCCAAGTTCGCAAACAGGGATACGAGCAGTACTTC. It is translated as CASSQVRKQGYEQYF.

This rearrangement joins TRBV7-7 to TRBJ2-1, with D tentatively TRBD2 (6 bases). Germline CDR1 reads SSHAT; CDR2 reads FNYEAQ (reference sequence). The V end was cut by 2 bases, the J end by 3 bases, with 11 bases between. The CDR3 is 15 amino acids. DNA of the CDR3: TGTGCCAGCAGCTTATCGTGGGGGGACTACAATGAGCAGTTCTTC. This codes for CASSLSWGDYNEQFF.

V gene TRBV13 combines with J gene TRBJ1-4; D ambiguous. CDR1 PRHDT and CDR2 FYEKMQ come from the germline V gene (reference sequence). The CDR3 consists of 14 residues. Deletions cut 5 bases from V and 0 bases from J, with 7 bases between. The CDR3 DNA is TGTGCCAGCAGCATCAAAGCAACTAATGAAAAACTGTTTTTT. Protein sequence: CASSIKATNEKLFF.

The CDR3 protein is CASSLGPNRPGGYTF. The CDR3 DNA reads as TGTGCCAGCAGCTTAGGTCCGAACCGCCCGGGAGGCTACACCTTC. The chain couples TRBV13 to TRBJ1-2, with no clear D. The germline CDR1 and CDR2 sequences are PRHDT and FYEKMQ (reference sequence). Trimming stripped 0 bases from V and 8 bases from J, with 16 bases between. The CDR3 is 15 residues long.

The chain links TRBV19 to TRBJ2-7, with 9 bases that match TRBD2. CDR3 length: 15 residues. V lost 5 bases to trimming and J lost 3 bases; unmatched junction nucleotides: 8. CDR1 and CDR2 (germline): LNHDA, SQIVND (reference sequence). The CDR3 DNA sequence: TGTGCCAGTAGTTGGAGCGGGGGGCCCATCTACGAGCAGTACTTC. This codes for CASSWSGGPIYEQYF.